Detailed here is one T cell receptor (beta chain). Its cognate antigen is unknown. Per germline, CDR1 MNHNS and CDR2 SASEGT. This CDR3 region has 12 residues. Between the trimmed V and J ends, which lost 3 bases and 7 bases, there was a span of 7 bases. TCRdb's table, derived via immunoSEQ multiplex PCR, lists solely in-frame clones and lacks some. This sample has roughly 54,000 clones, with approximately 89% found just once. This entry is derived from a study of CD4+ T cells in melanoma. Whole-study results and caveats: Neoantigen-specific CD4+ T cells in melanoma reportedly had diverse differentiation states. A reported correlation linked neoantigen-specific CD4+ T cells to CD8+, macrophage and B cell function.

Material: peripheral blood. The chain joins TRBV6-1 to TRBJ1-5; TRBD1 might be the D (5 bases). The source of this sequence is a human donor with melanoma. The CDR3, as DNA: TGTGCCAGCAGTGATTGGGGCCAGCCCCAGCATTTT. Translating it yields CASSDWGQPQHF.